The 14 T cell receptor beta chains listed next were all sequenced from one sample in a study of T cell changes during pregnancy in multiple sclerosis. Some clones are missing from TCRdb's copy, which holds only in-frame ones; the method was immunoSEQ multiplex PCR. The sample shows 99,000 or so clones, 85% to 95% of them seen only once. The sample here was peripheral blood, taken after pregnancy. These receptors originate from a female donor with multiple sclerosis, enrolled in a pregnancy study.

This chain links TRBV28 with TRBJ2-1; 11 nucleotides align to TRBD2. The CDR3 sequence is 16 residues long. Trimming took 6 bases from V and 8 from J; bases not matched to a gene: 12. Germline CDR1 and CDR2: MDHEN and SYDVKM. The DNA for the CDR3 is TGTGCCAGCAGGCCGGCACTAGCGGGAGCGATCCATGAGCAGTTCTTC. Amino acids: CASRPALAGAIHEQFF.

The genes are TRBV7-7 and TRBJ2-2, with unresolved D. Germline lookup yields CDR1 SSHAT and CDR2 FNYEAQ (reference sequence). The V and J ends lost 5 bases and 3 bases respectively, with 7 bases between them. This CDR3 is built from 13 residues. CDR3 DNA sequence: TGTGCCAGCAGCCCTTCCTACACCGGGGAGCTGTTTTTT. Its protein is CASSPSYTGELFF.

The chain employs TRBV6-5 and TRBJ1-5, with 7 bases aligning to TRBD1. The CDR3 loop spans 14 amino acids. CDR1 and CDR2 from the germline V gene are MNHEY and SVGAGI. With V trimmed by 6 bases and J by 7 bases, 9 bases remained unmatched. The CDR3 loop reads CASSYRQGGQPQHF. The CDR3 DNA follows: TGTGCCAGCAGCTACAGACAGGGTGGACAGCCCCAGCATTTT.

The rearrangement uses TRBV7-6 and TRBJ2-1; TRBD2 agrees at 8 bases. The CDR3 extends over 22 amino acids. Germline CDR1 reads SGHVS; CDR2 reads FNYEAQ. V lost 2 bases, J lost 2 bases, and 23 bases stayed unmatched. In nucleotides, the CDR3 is TGTGCCAGCAGCTTAAGTTCATTCCGGACTAGCCGGATGAAAGGGGCCTACAATGAGCAGTTCTTC. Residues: CASSLSSFRTSRMKGAYNEQFF.

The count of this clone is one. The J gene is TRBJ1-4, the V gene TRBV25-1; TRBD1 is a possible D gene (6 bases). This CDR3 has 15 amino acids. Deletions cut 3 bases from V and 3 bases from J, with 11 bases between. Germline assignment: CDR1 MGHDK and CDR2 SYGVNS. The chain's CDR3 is CASSDRRGANEKLFF. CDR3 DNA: TGTGCCAGCAGTGATCGCAGGGGAGCTAATGAAAAACTGTTTTTT.

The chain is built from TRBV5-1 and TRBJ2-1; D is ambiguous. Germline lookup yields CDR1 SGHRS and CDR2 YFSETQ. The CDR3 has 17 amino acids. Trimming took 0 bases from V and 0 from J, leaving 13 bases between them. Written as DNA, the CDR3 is TGCGCCAGCAGCTTGGGTTTGTCTTGGAGCTCCTACAATGAGCAGTTCTTC. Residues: CASSLGLSWSSYNEQFF.

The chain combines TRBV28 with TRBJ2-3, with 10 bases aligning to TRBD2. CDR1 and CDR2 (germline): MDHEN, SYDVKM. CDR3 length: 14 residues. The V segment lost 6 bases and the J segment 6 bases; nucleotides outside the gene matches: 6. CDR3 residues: CASSPGLAVDTQYF. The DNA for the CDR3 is TGTGCCAGCAGCCCTGGACTAGCGGTGGATACGCAGTATTTT.

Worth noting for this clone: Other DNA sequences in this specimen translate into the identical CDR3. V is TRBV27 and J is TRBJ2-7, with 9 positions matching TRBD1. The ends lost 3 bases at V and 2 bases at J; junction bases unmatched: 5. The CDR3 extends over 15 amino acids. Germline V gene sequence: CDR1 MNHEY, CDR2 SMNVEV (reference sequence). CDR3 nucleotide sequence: TGTGCCAGCAGTTTGTCGGGACAGGGAGCCTACGAGCAGTACTTC. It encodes CASSLSGQGAYEQYF.

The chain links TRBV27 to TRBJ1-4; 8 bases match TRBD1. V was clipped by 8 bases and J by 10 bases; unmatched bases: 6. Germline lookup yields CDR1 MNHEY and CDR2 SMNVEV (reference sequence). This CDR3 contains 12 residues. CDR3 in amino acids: CASSTGTGKLFF. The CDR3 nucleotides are TGTGCCAGCTCCACAGGGACAGGAAAACTGTTTTTT.

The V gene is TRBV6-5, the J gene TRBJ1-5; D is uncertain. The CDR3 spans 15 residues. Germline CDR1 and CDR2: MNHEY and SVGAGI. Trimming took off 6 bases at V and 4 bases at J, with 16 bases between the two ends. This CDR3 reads CASSSLSGLNQPQHF. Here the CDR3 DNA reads TGTGCCAGCAGCTCTTTATCCGGGTTGAATCAGCCCCAGCATTTT.

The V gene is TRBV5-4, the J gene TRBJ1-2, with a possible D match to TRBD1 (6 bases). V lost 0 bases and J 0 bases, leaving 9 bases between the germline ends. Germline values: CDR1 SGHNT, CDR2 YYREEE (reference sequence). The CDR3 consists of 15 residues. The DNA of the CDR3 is TGTGCCAGCAGCTTGGAGGGGGGGGCTAACTATGGCTACACCTTC. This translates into CASSLEGGANYGYTF.

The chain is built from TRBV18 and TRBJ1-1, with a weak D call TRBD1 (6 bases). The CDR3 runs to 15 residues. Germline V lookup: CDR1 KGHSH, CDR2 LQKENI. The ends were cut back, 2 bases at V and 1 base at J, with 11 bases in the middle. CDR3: CASSPGGRKNTEAFF. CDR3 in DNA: TGTGCCAGCTCACCAGGGGGCAGAAAGAACACTGAAGCTTTCTTT.

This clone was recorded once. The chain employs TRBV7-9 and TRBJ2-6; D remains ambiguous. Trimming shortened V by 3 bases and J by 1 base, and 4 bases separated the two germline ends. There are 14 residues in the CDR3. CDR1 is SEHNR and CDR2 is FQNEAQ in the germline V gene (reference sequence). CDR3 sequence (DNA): TGTGCCAGCAGCTTCCCGTCTGGGGCCAACGTCCTGACTTTC. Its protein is CASSFPSGANVLTF.

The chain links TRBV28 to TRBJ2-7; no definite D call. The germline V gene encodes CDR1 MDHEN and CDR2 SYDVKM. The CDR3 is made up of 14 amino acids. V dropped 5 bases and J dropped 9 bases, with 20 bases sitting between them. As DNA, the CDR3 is TGTGCCAGCAGTATGACCCCGTCCCCTACGGGGCAGTACTTC. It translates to CASSMTPSPTGQYF.